This T cell receptor (beta chain) originates from a study of cytomegalovirus exposure and HLA in healthy donors. Study context: Findings of an earlier analysis included some 110 million unique TCR beta sequences from 200 million or so T cells.

Note on this clone: The antigen is undetermined. An end of the junction differs from the germline gene, which may be a read error.

The primer mix had 60 Vbeta and 13 Jbeta primers. Profiling relied on immunoSEQ multiplex PCR, and the TCRdb table lists in-frame clones only, not all of them. The table has under 200,000 clones, 80% to 90% seen once. The CDR3 length is 14 residues. CDR1 and CDR2 from the germline V gene are MGHRA and YSYEKL. Study-level points and caveats: A list of 164 TCR beta chains associated with cytomegalovirus was given.

The clonotype originates from a woman aged 25 to 39 in good health and CMV-seronegative. The gene calls are TRBV4-1 and TRBJ2-7, with TRBD2 identical over 9 bases. The specimen sequenced was PBMCs. The CDR3 region has the DNA TGCGCCAGCAGCCAAGATCCAGCGGGAGGTGCCTACCTCTTC. It yields the protein CASSQDPAGGAYLF.